What follows are 8 T cell receptor beta chains derived from one specimen sequenced in a study of a mutant IDH1 vaccine in newly diagnosed glioma. Method: immunoSEQ multiplex PCR; TCRdb's copy keeps in-frame clones and lacks some. The data show around 80,000 clones, 75% to 90% seen once. These receptors are not linked to any known antigen. This sample's time point: week 23, last vaccination. Each vaccine dose was 300 ug of mutant IDH1 20-mer peptide, with topical imiquimod. Sequencing used PBMCs, obtained from a glioma patient whose treatment included an IDH1 peptide vaccine. The receptors here all came from a woman in her forties or fifties with glioma.

A single count supports this clone. This rearrangement joins TRBV19 to TRBJ1-6, with 9 nucleotides matching TRBD1. Germline trimming cut 6 bases from V and 8 bases from J; bases unmatched to any gene: 8. The CDR3 is made up of 15 amino acids. Germline lookup yields CDR1 LNHDA and CDR2 SQIVND (reference sequence). The CDR3 nucleotides are TGTGCCAGTAGCTCGAGACAGGGGGAATATTCACCCCTCCACTTT. Its translation is CASSSRQGEYSPLHF.

This clone was seen only once. The chain links TRBV5-1 to TRBJ1-1, with 7 bases identical to TRBD1. V gave up 4 bases and J gave up 8 bases; unmatched junction bases: 8. The germline V gene encodes CDR1 SGHRS and CDR2 YFSETQ. The CDR3 loop spans 13 amino acids. DNA for the CDR3: TGCGCCAGCAGCCTAACTCGGACAGGCGAAGCTTTCTTT. It codes for CASSLTRTGEAFF.

CDR3 nucleotide sequence: TGCGCCAGCAGTTTTACTAGCGGGGCCTACGAGCAGTACTTC. Protein sequence: CASSFTSGAYEQYF. The rearrangement uses TRBV5-1 and TRBJ2-7; 10 nucleotides match TRBD2. Trimming took 5 bases from V and 2 from J; bases not matched to a gene: 4. The germline V gene encodes CDR1 SGHRS and CDR2 YFSETQ. The CDR3 extends over 14 amino acids.

The rearrangement links TRBV7-6 to TRBJ2-2, with D unresolved. The V gene lost 4 bases and the J gene lost 0 bases, with 3 bases spanning the gap. Per germline, CDR1 SGHVS and CDR2 FNYEAQ. The CDR3 contains 13 residues. The CDR3: CASSSSNTGELFF. DNA for the CDR3: TGTGCCAGCAGCTCCTCGAACACCGGGGAGCTGTTTTTT.

This clone has only a few counts. The chain combines TRBV6-5 with TRBJ1-1; 9 positions match TRBD1. V was clipped by 2 bases and J by 14 bases; unmatched bases: 9. Germline V gene lookup returns CDR1 MNHEY and CDR2 SVGAGI. The CDR3 sequence is 13 residues long. As DNA, the CDR3 is TGTGCCAGCAGTTACCAGGACAGGGGCAGGGCATTCTTT. This translates into CASSYQDRGRAFF.

The chain carries TRBV30 and TRBJ2-5, with a possible D match to TRBD2 (7 bases). This CDR3 contains 14 residues. The V gene lost 0 bases and the J gene lost 4 bases, with 12 bases spanning the gap. Germline-derived CDR1 and CDR2 are GTSNPN and SVGIG (reference sequence). Here the CDR3 DNA reads TGTGCCTGGAGTGTCGGGGGGCTCAGAGAGACCCAGTACTTC. This sequence encodes CAWSVGGLRETQYF.

Only a few counts were recorded for this clone. The rearrangement links TRBV7-2 to TRBJ2-2; D may be TRBD1 (5 bases). The CDR3 has 14 amino acids. Per germline, CDR1 SGHTA and CDR2 FQGNSA. The V end was cut by 3 bases, the J end by 6 bases, with 11 bases between. The DNA for the CDR3 is TGTGCCAGCAGCTTTATGTCAGGGCCCGGGGAGCTGTTTTTT. This codes for CASSFMSGPGELFF.

The rearrangement uses TRBV28 and TRBJ2-1; 7 bases line up with TRBD1. CDR3 size: 17 residues. With 5 bases clipped from V and 4 bases from J, the junction kept 14 bases outside the gene matches. Germline V gene lookup returns CDR1 MDHEN and CDR2 SYDVKM. The chain's CDR3 is CASSPDPRQGRYNEQFF. The CDR3 nucleotides are TGTGCCAGCAGTCCAGATCCGAGACAGGGCAGGTACAATGAGCAGTTCTTC.